Presented here are 3 T cell receptor beta chains from one specimen sequenced in a study of beta chain features in type 1 diabetes. Every isolated RNA sample was fully reverse transcribed, so sequencing captured expressed TCRB transcripts. Sequencing used immunoSEQ multiplex PCR; TCRdb keeps in-frame clones, though not all of them. The repertoire includes roughly 380,000 clones, around a fifth of them detected once, and about 0.045% sits in the top ten. Sequenced sample: naive CD4+ T cells from blood. Every receptor here comes from a woman aged 18-29 years in good health.

The chain recombines TRBV7-9 with TRBJ2-1, with D perhaps matching TRBD2 (5 bases). The CDR3 is 12 residues long. The germline gives CDR1 SEHNR, CDR2 FQNEAQ (reference sequence). V dropped 2 bases and J dropped 9 bases, with 8 bases sitting between them. The CDR3 is CASSLLEGEQFF. The CDR3 DNA is TGTGCCAGCAGCTTACTAGAGGGTGAGCAGTTCTTC.

Turning to this clone: Other nucleotide sequences in the sample specify the same CDR3. The chain carries TRBV18 and TRBJ2-5, with TRBD1 matching over 7 bases. The CDR3 totals 14 residues. With V trimmed by 6 bases and J by 1 base, 5 bases remained unmatched. Germline CDR1 is KGHSH and CDR2 is LQKENI. CDR3 residues: CASSPDRAQETQYF. The CDR3 nucleotides read TGTGCCAGCTCTCCAGACAGGGCCCAAGAGACCCAGTACTTC.

V usage is TRBV5-4 and J usage is TRBJ2-3, with 12 positions matching TRBD2. CDR1 and CDR2 (germline): SGHNT, YYREEE (reference sequence). The V gene end was trimmed by 6 bases and the J gene end by 5 bases; junction bases not matched to a gene: 7. The CDR3 contains 15 residues. CDR3 sequence: CASTIPGLAGDTQYF. The CDR3 DNA reads TGTGCCAGCACCATCCCGGGACTAGCGGGAGATACGCAGTATTTT.